Below are 5 T cell receptor beta chains sequenced from a single sample in a study of T cell changes during pregnancy in multiple sclerosis (dated by TCRdb to between 2019 and 2020). The protocol used for the library was the immunoSEQ multiplex PCR assay. In its TCRdb copy, this immuneACCESS table keeps in-frame sequences only and misses some clones. Where compared with another copy, unresolved V genes explain less than half of these, and the others have no known cause. For this sample there are roughly 25,000 clones; 75% to 90% appear just once. The ten largest clonotypes hold 16% of the sample. This sample comprised CD8+ T cells from peripheral blood mononuclear cells, obtained in the second trimester of pregnancy. These receptors were obtained from a female donor with multiple sclerosis, enrolled in a pregnancy study.

The gene calls are TRBV4-3 and TRBJ2-1; 9 nucleotides line up with TRBD2. The CDR3 runs to 16 residues. Germline CDR1 is LGHNA and CDR2 is YSLEER. V was clipped by 4 bases and J by 3 bases; unmatched bases: 7. CDR3 sequence: CASSPSSGTGYNEQFF. CDR3 nucleotides: TGCGCCAGCAGCCCATCTAGCGGGACCGGCTACAATGAGCAGTTCTTC.

The genes are TRBV5-4 and TRBJ2-1; a possible D gene is TRBD2 (5 bases). The CDR3 length is 16 residues. CDR1 SGHNT and CDR2 YYREEE come from the germline V gene (reference sequence). Trimming took off 4 bases at V and 0 bases at J, with 14 bases between the two ends. Here the CDR3 reads CASSNSAGSSYNEQFF. As DNA, the CDR3 is TGTGCCAGCAGCAACAGCGCGGGCAGCTCCTACAATGAGCAGTTCTTC.

In its sample, this clone ranks as medium-sized. This rearrangement joins TRBV14 to TRBJ2-7, with D perhaps matching TRBD2 (6 bases). The CDR3 is made up of 13 amino acids. Germline V gives CDR1 SGHDN, CDR2 FVKESK. V dropped 3 bases and J dropped 0 bases, with 6 bases sitting between them. The DNA for the CDR3 is TGTGCCAGCAGCCACGGGAGCTCCTACGAGCAGTACTTC. Amino acids: CASSHGSSYEQYF.

This clone is labeled as medium-sized. V gene TRBV4-2 combines with J gene TRBJ2-1; D might be TRBD2 (6 bases). This CDR3 comprises 15 residues. The germline V gene has CDR1 LGHNA and CDR2 YNFKEQ. V dropped 0 bases and J dropped 8 bases, with 14 bases sitting between them. The CDR3 DNA is TGTGCCAGCAGCCAAGATCATCTAGCGAGGGATGAGCAGTTCTTC. This codes for CASSQDHLARDEQFF.

The J gene is TRBJ2-5, the V gene TRBV27, with D possibly TRBD1 on 6 matching bases. CDR3 length: 16 residues. Germline V gene lookup returns CDR1 MNHEY and CDR2 SMNVEV (reference sequence). Trimming left V 4 bases short and J 3 bases short, with 18 bases between. DNA of the CDR3: TGTGCCAGCAGTTCCGGGTCATATGGGGGCGAAGAGACCCAGTACTTC. Translated, it gives CASSSGSYGGEETQYF.